These 11 T cell receptor beta chains originate from one sample sequenced in a study of blood T cell repertoires in COVID-19. The data were produced by immunoSEQ multiplex PCR, yet TCRdb's version contains in-frame clones alone and is incomplete. The data show about 200,000 clones, with roughly 80% seen just once and roughly 6% held by the top ten. Sequenced input: peripheral blood. These receptors were taken from a woman between 70 and 85 years old with acute or convalescent COVID-19.

The chain recombines TRBV5-4 with TRBJ2-4; a weak D match, TRBD1 (6 bases). The CDR3 runs to 15 residues. The germline gives CDR1 SGHNT, CDR2 YYREEE (reference sequence). Deletions cut 4 bases from V and 7 bases from J, with 18 bases between. The CDR3 sequence is CASSPGVTAMNIQYF. The DNA of the CDR3 is TGTGCCAGCAGCCCAGGGGTAACCGCTATGAACATTCAGTACTTC. Looking up the rest from reference TRBV5-4 and TRBJ2-4 gives the full variable domain: ETGVTQSPTHLIKTRGQQVTLRCSSQSGHNTVSWYQQALGQGPQFIFQYYREEENGRGNFPPRFSGLQFPNYSSELNVNALELDDSALYLCASSPGVTAMNIQYFGAGTRLSVL.

The chain joins TRBV28 to TRBJ2-7, with TRBD1 identical over 9 bases. Germline V gene sequence: CDR1 MDHEN, CDR2 SYDVKM. With V trimmed by 6 bases and J by 5 bases, 8 bases remained unmatched. The CDR3 is 14 amino acids. In DNA, the CDR3 is TGTGCCAGCAGGGACCGGGACAGGGTCCACGAGCAGTACTTC. It encodes CASRDRDRVHEQYF.

The chain joins TRBV29-1 to TRBJ2-1; possible D gene TRBD2, 5 bases. The CDR3 spans 14 residues. Germline loops: CDR1 SQVTM, CDR2 ANQGSEA. V was cut by 4 bases and J by 5 bases, with 15 bases left in between. The CDR3 coding sequence is TGCAGCGTTGTCGGGATCCAGTCTAACAATGAGCAGTTCTTC. This gives the protein CSVVGIQSNNEQFF.

The CDR3 nucleotides read TGTGCCAGCAGTCAAGGACAGCCCGATGAGCAGTTCTTC. It specifies CASSQGQPDEQFF. The gene calls are TRBV27 and TRBJ2-1, with a tentative D call TRBD1 (6 bases). This CDR3 has 13 amino acids. Germline values: CDR1 MNHEY, CDR2 SMNVEV (reference sequence). V lost 5 bases, J lost 8 bases, and 13 bases lay in between.

This clone has a handful of counts. The genes are TRBV28 and TRBJ2-2, with D unclear. This CDR3 is built from 14 residues. Germline CDR1 is MDHEN and CDR2 is SYDVKM. The germline V and J ends were trimmed by 6 bases and 2 bases, with 10 bases remaining between them. The CDR3: CASSPRINTGELFF. CDR3 nucleotides: TGTGCCAGCAGCCCGCGGATTAACACCGGGGAGCTGTTTTTT.

This clone was seen just once. V is TRBV14 and J is TRBJ2-3; D remains unclear. Germline values: CDR1 SGHDN, CDR2 FVKESK. V gave up 3 bases and J gave up 8 bases, with 6 bases separating them. The length of the CDR3 is 11 residues. Written as DNA, the CDR3 is TGTGCCAGCAGCCAGCAGCGTACGCAGTATTTT. It yields the protein CASSQQRTQYF.

The chain recombines TRBV11-3 with TRBJ2-1, with no clear D. The CDR3 length is 15 residues. Germline lookup yields CDR1 SGHNT and CDR2 YENEEA. Trimming pared 0 bases from V and 1 base from J, leaving 7 bases between. Here the CDR3 reads CASSLDPQSYNEQFF. The CDR3 nucleotides are TGTGCCAGCAGCTTAGACCCCCAGTCCTACAATGAGCAGTTCTTC.

The gene calls are TRBV14 and TRBJ2-3; TRBD2 aligns across 7 bases. V was clipped by 1 base and J by 4 bases; unmatched bases: 8. Germline values: CDR1 SGHDN, CDR2 FVKESK. This CDR3 is built from 16 residues. CDR3 DNA sequence: TGTGCCAGCAGCCAAGGGACTAGTAGTTTCTCAGATACGCAGTATTTT. Its translation is CASSQGTSSFSDTQYF.

The chain joins TRBV30 to TRBJ2-7, with D unclear. The V and J ends lost 3 bases and 1 base respectively, with 4 bases between them. The CDR3 covers 11 residues. The V gene's germline CDR1 is GTSNPN and CDR2 SVGIG (reference sequence). CDR3 coding DNA: TGTGCCTGGAGCGGGTCCTACGAGCAGTACTTC. It is translated as CAWSGSYEQYF.

CDR3 sequence: CASSILRSTWNTEAFF. The CDR3 region has the DNA TGTGCCAGTAGTATCCTGAGGAGTACATGGAACACTGAAGCTTTCTTT. The chain recombines TRBV19 with TRBJ1-1; no clear D. CDR1 and CDR2 (germline): LNHDA, SQIVND (reference sequence). The CDR3 contains 16 residues. V shed 3 bases and J shed 1 base, with 15 bases lying between them.

Only a few counts were recorded for this clone. V is TRBV5-6 and J is TRBJ2-7; D possibly corresponds to TRBD1 (5 bases). V lost 4 bases and J lost 0, with 8 bases in between. This CDR3 contains 13 residues. CDR1 SGHDT and CDR2 YYEEEE come from the germline V gene. CDR3 in amino acids: CASSPDTSYEQYF. CDR3 coding DNA: TGTGCCAGCAGCCCGGACACCTCCTACGAGCAGTACTTC.